The TCR beta chain described here comes from a study of neurological immune-mediated disorders. Findings and limits, study-wide: HTLV-1-associated myelopathy showed the most TCR clonal expansion; multiple sclerosis the least, below healthy controls.

The time point was: longitudinal time-point 1 (baseline). The unsorted libraries were produced from 2 million PBMCs held at -80 C. Germline V gene data show CDR1 as MNHEY and CDR2 as SMNVEV (reference sequence). Trimming pared 4 bases from V and 4 bases from J, leaving 16 bases between. This CDR3 is built from 15 residues. This clonotype was recorded many times. Antigen specificity is unknown. The authors produced cDNA by 5'RACE using 10-nucleotide random UMIs. A single run covered 15-18 subjects with over 190 million TCR-beta sequences. TCRdb used MiXCR to reprocess the 5' RACE reads, holding one entry per CDR3 protein. This table has 55,000 to 75,000 distinct CDR3 sequences, around 13% appearing once.

Sequencing used PBMCs. The receptor's source is a female donor with HTLV-1-associated myelopathy (HAM/TSP). This rearrangement joins TRBV27 to TRBJ2-5; D tentatively fits TRBD1 or TRBD2 (5 bases each). The chain's CDR3 is CASSSPGKGAETQYF. CDR3 in DNA: TGTGCCAGCAGTTCCCCGGGGAAAGGGGCAGAGACCCAGTACTTC.